This T cell receptor (beta chain) was captured in a study of blood T cell repertoires in COVID-19. Turning to the study itself: Spain, Italy and the United States supplied samples that represented acute and convalescent COVID-19. Sources were T cells, B-cell-depleted T cells, or PBMCs; the material itself was cDNA or gDNA.

In the source study's methods: Amplified reference gene primers provided the basis for estimating nucleated cell counts. The repertoire was sequenced with immunoSEQ multiplex PCR; TCRdb's copy has only in-frame clones and lacks some. V, J and clone size are those of that table, while D and trimming were read from the DNA. The repertoire holds some 180,000 clones, with about 88% as singletons. The CDR3 totals 17 residues. The V gene end was trimmed by 3 bases and the J gene end by 6 bases; junction bases not matched to a gene: 13. CDR1 and CDR2 (germline): MGHRA, YSYEKL. This chain joins TRBV4-1 and TRBJ2-3, with 9 bases identical to TRBD2. The receptor comes from a man aged 35-49 years with active or convalescent COVID-19. Source material: peripheral blood. CDR3 DNA sequence: TGCGCCAGCAGCCACCCCCGGGCGGGACTAGCATCGGATACGCAGTATTTT. Translating it yields CASSHPRAGLASDTQYF.